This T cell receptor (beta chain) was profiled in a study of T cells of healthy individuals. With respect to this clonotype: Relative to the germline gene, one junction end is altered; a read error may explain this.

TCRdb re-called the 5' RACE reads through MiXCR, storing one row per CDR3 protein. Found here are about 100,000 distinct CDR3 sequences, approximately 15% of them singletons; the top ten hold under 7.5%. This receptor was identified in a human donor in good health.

The CDR3 loop reads CASSSGGPSVFF. The CDR3 DNA sequence: TGTGCCAGCAGCTCCGGAGGACCTAGTGTTTTCTTC. The chain links TRBV7-2 to TRBJ2-7; possibly TRBD2 for D (5 bases). CDR3 length: 12 amino acids. Germline loops: CDR1 SGHTA, CDR2 FQGNSA.